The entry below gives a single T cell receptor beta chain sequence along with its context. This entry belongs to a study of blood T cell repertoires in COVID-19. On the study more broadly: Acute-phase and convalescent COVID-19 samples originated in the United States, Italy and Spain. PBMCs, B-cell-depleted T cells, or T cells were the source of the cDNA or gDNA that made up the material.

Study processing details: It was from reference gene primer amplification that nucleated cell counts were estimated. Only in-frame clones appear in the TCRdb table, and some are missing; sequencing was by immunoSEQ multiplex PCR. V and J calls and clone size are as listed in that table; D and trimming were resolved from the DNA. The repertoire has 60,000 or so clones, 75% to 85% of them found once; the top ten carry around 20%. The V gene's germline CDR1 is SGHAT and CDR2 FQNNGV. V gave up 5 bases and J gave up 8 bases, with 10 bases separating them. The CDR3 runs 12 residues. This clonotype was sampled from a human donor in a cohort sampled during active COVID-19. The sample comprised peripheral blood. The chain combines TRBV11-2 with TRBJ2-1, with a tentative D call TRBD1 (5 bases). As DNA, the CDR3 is TGTGCCAGCAGCCGTCAGGGTTATGAGCAGTTCTTC. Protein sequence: CASSRQGYEQFF.